Following are 23 T cell receptor beta chains from one sample sequenced in a study of beta chain features in type 1 diabetes. cDNA synthesis used the whole RNA isolate, giving expressed TCRB sequences. Some clones are missing from TCRdb's copy, which holds only in-frame ones; the method was immunoSEQ multiplex PCR. The table records about 620,000 clones, roughly a sixth of them present only once. Sequencing used naive CD4+ T cells from blood. These receptors came from a man younger than 30 in good health.

The rearrangement uses TRBV9 and TRBJ2-1; 13 bases are a match to TRBD2. Germline CDR1 reads SGDLS; CDR2 reads YYNGEE. With 5 bases clipped from V and 4 bases from J, the junction kept 6 bases outside the gene matches. CDR3 length: 16 residues. The CDR3 is CASSPRLAGGYNEQFF. CDR3 sequence (DNA): TGTGCCAGCAGTCCAAGACTAGCGGGGGGTTACAATGAGCAGTTCTTC.

There are a few counts of this clone. This chain joins TRBV4-1 and TRBJ2-1, with 10 bases fitting TRBD2. Trimming at V came to 1 base and at J to 4 bases, leaving 4 bases not matched to a gene. This CDR3 contains 16 residues. CDR1 is MGHRA and CDR2 is YSYEKL in the germline V gene. CDR3 protein: CASSQVRLAGYNEQFF. The CDR3 DNA is TGCGCCAGCAGCCAAGTGAGACTAGCGGGTTACAATGAGCAGTTCTTC.

This clone was observed a few times. The genes are TRBV27 and TRBJ1-2, with D possibly TRBD1 on 6 matching bases. The germline CDR1 and CDR2 sequences are MNHEY and SMNVEV (reference sequence). The CDR3 sequence is 13 residues long. V was pared by 5 bases and J by 2 bases, with 9 bases between. Written as DNA, the CDR3 is TGTGCCAGCAGTCGGACAGACAACTATGGCTACACCTTC. This encodes CASSRTDNYGYTF.

This clone occurred a few times. This sequence joins TRBV25-1 and TRBJ1-4; D is unresolved. V shed 3 bases and J shed 0 bases, with 14 bases lying between them. Germline assignment: CDR1 MGHDK and CDR2 SYGVNS. The CDR3 length is 17 residues. Here the CDR3 DNA reads TGTGCCAGCAGTGATTACCCACGACGGTCAACTAATGAAAAACTGTTTTTT. Protein: CASSDYPRRSTNEKLFF. Variable domain in full (rest from reference TRBV25-1 and TRBJ1-4): EADIYQTPRYLVIGTGKKITLECSQTMGHDKMYWYQQDPGMELHLIHYSYGVNSTEKGDLSSESTVSRIRTEHFPLTLESARPSHTSQYLCASSDYPRRSTNEKLFFGSGTQLSVL.

The V and J genes are TRBV29-1 and TRBJ2-3; 9 positions agree with TRBD1. CDR3 length: 15 residues. Unmatched junction bases numbered 12, after V lost 6 bases and J lost 5 bases. CDR1 and CDR2 (germline): SQVTM, ANQGSEA. The CDR3 reads CSVVPGQGQRDTQYF. DNA for the CDR3: TGCAGCGTCGTCCCGGGACAGGGCCAACGAGATACGCAGTATTTT.

In regard to this clone: The sample has other DNA sequences that encode this CDR3 too. The chain carries TRBV7-2 and TRBJ2-5; D is unresolved. Trimming took off 5 bases at V and 5 bases at J, with 12 bases between the two ends. Germline CDR1 is SGHTA and CDR2 is FQGNSA. The CDR3 loop spans 13 amino acids. The DNA for the CDR3 is TGTGCCAGCAGCCTCGCCCGTGAGGAGACCCAGTACTTC. Amino acid sequence: CASSLAREETQYF.

There are a few counts of this clone. Within the sample, other DNA sequences also encode this same CDR3. The chain employs TRBV4-3 and TRBJ1-4, with 11 bases lining up with TRBD1. With V trimmed by 0 bases and J by 8 bases, 2 bases remained unmatched. The CDR3 contains 15 residues. The germline V gene encodes CDR1 LGHNA and CDR2 YSLEER. The CDR3 DNA follows: TGCGCCAGCAGCCAAGAAGGGACAGGGGGAGAAAAACTGTTTTTT. Residues: CASSQEGTGGEKLFF.

The V gene is TRBV5-6, the J gene TRBJ1-1; a possible D gene is TRBD1 (6 bases). CDR3 length equals 14 residues. Looked up from germline, CDR1 is SGHDT and CDR2 is YYEEEE. The V and J ends lost 6 bases and 4 bases respectively, with 16 bases between them. CDR3 region: CASTLKRGGTEAFF. The CDR3 DNA sequence: TGTGCCAGCACGCTAAAGAGGGGGGGCACTGAAGCTTTCTTT. The full variable domain, rest sourced from reference TRBV5-6 and TRBJ1-1, is DAGVTQSPTHLIKTRGQQVTLRCSPKSGHDTVSWYQQALGQGPQFIFQYYEEEERQRGNFPDRFSGHQFPNYSSELNVNALLLGDSALYLCASTLKRGGTEAFFGQGTRLTVV.

J is TRBJ1-6 and V is TRBV6-5, with TRBD1 matching over 7 bases. The germline CDR1 and CDR2 sequences are MNHEY and SVGAGI. V lost 2 bases, J lost 10 bases, and 5 bases stayed unmatched. CDR3 size: 14 residues. DNA for the CDR3: TGTGCCAGCAGTTACCCGCAGGGGGGATCACCCCTCCACTTT. This codes for CASSYPQGGSPLHF.

Comments on this clone: The junction does not match germline at one end; this may be a read error. At the DNA level, this CDR3 is encoded by other sequences in the same sample as well. This chain joins TRBV7-2 and TRBJ2-7; D is perhaps TRBD2 (6 bases). The CDR3 loop spans 12 amino acids. The V gene's germline CDR1 is SGHTA and CDR2 FQGNSA. CDR3 DNA sequence: TGTGCCAGCAGCCTAGCGCGATACGAGCAGTACTTC. Translated: CASSLARYEQYF.

This sequence joins TRBV28 and TRBJ1-2; weak D call: TRBD1 (5 bases). Germline V CDR1 and CDR2: MDHEN, SYDVKM. V gave up 5 bases and J gave up 0 bases, with 13 bases separating them. This CDR3 is 15 amino acids long. CDR3: CASSESGGANYGYTF. The CDR3 DNA reads as TGTGCCAGCAGTGAGAGTGGGGGAGCTAACTATGGCTACACCTTC.

The J gene is TRBJ1-2, the V gene TRBV6-5, with 11 bases identical to TRBD1. Germline V gene sequence: CDR1 MNHEY, CDR2 SVGAGI. V trimming: 5 bases; J trimming: 7 bases; junction bases outside the gene matches: 3. The CDR3 contains 13 residues. The CDR3 is CASSNGQGAGYTF. DNA for the CDR3: TGTGCCAGCAGTAACGGACAGGGGGCTGGCTACACCTTC.

The chain combines TRBV25-1 with TRBJ2-7, with D possibly being TRBD2 (6 bases). V lost 5 bases, J lost 2 bases, and 19 bases lay in between. Per the germline V gene, CDR1 is MGHDK and CDR2 is SYGVNS. The CDR3 sequence is 16 residues long. The CDR3, as DNA: TGTGCCAGCAGTAACCGGGACGGCTGGGGGGCCTACGAGCAGTACTTC. It codes for CASSNRDGWGAYEQYF.

The sample holds a few counts of this clone. The chain combines TRBV7-2 with TRBJ2-7; 7 positions match TRBD1. The CDR3 extends over 15 amino acids. V lost 5 bases and J lost 1; bases outside the gene matches: 8. Germline-derived CDR1 and CDR2 are SGHTA and FQGNSA. The CDR3 bases are TGTGCCAGCAGCCTACAAGGGGGCGGGTCCTACGAGCAGTACTTC. Amino acids: CASSLQGGGSYEQYF.

This clone was seen only a few times. V is TRBV30 and J is TRBJ2-1, with a weak D call TRBD1 (6 bases). V gave up 1 base and J gave up 15 bases, with 16 bases separating them. This CDR3 is built from 12 residues. CDR1 and CDR2 from the germline V gene are GTSNPN and SVGIG (reference sequence). The CDR3 bases are TGTGCCTGGAGTGATACAGGGAAGGGCCTGTTCTTC. It is translated as CAWSDTGKGLFF.

The CDR3 coding sequence is TGTGCCAGCAGGGAGTCGTGGGGCTATGGCTACACCTTC. It translates to CASRESWGYGYTF. The gene calls are TRBV6-5 and TRBJ1-2; no clear D. The CDR3 runs 13 residues. Germline lookup yields CDR1 MNHEY and CDR2 SVGAGI. V lost 6 bases to trimming and J lost 4 bases, with 12 bases between them.

The V gene is TRBV7-9, the J gene TRBJ2-1; D is possibly TRBD1 or TRBD2 (5 bases each). Trimming pared 6 bases from V and 7 bases from J, leaving 19 bases between. CDR1 and CDR2 (germline): SEHNR, FQNEAQ (reference sequence). The CDR3 spans 15 residues. Written as DNA, the CDR3 is TGTGCCAGCAGTTCTATGCGGGCCTCAGGGAATGAGCAGTTCTTC. Encoded protein: CASSSMRASGNEQFF. The full variable domain, its missing parts supplied by reference TRBV7-9 and TRBJ2-1, is DTGVSQNPRHKITKRGQNVTFRCDPISEHNRLYWYRQTLGQGPEFLTYFQNEAQLEKSRLLSDRFSAERPKGSFSTLEIQRTEQGDSAMYLCASSSMRASGNEQFFGPGTRLTVL.

For this clone: The same CDR3 can be traced to other DNA sequences in this sample. The chain combines TRBV28 with TRBJ1-1; unclear D gene. The CDR3 extends over 13 amino acids. Deletions cut 3 bases from V and 1 base from J, with 6 bases between. CDR1 and CDR2 from the germline V gene are MDHEN and SYDVKM. CDR3 amino acids: CASSLGGNTEAFF. CDR3 nucleotides: TGTGCCAGCAGTTTGGGCGGGAACACTGAAGCTTTCTTT.

The table lists this clone with a few counts. Other DNA sequences within the sample encode an identical CDR3. The chain is built from TRBV29-1 and TRBJ2-3; TRBD2 aligns across 10 bases. Germline-derived CDR1 and CDR2 are SQVTM and ANQGSEA. Unmatched junction bases numbered 12, after V lost 6 bases and J lost 3 bases. The CDR3 has 16 amino acids. The CDR3 spells CSVAGQRGGATDTQYF. CDR3 nucleotides: TGCAGCGTCGCGGGTCAGCGGGGGGGCGCTACAGATACGCAGTATTTT.

This clone turned up a few times. The V and J genes are TRBV15 and TRBJ2-6; D is unclear. The CDR3 is 15 amino acids. Germline V lookup: CDR1 LNHNV, CDR2 YYDKDF (reference sequence). Trimming took off 2 bases at V and 0 bases at J, with 5 bases between the two ends. CDR3 nucleotide sequence: TGTGCCACCAGCAGACCCAGCTCTGGGGCCAACGTCCTGACTTTC. Protein sequence: CATSRPSSGANVLTF.

This clone was counted between two and nine times. The genes are TRBV29-1 and TRBJ2-7; 9 nucleotides agree with TRBD2. The CDR3 sequence is 14 residues long. Germline V lookup: CDR1 SQVTM, CDR2 ANQGSEA. V lost 4 bases, J lost 4 bases, and 8 bases stayed unmatched. The DNA for the CDR3 is TGCAGCGTTGCCCACACTAGCGGGCCTTACGAGCAGTACTTC. It yields the protein CSVAHTSGPYEQYF.

The sample holds a few counts of this clone. The CDR3 DNA reads TGTGCCAGCAGTCCCGGGACTAGCCCTTCCTACGAGCAGTACTTC. Encoded protein: CASSPGTSPSYEQYF. The rearrangement joins TRBV27 to TRBJ2-7, with 9 positions matching TRBD2. The germline gives CDR1 MNHEY, CDR2 SMNVEV (reference sequence). The ends lost 5 bases at V and 1 base at J; junction bases unmatched: 6. The CDR3 covers 15 residues.

The table lists this clone with a few counts. The chain employs TRBV14 and TRBJ2-1; 8 positions agree with TRBD1. V shed 0 bases, J shed 5 bases, and the junction held 18 bases outside the gene matches. Per germline, CDR1 SGHDN and CDR2 FVKESK. The CDR3 has 20 amino acids. The CDR3 sequence: CASSQDSARLFRQGNNEQFF. CDR3 DNA sequence: TGTGCCAGCAGCCAAGACTCTGCGAGGCTCTTCAGACAGGGGAACAATGAGCAGTTCTTC. Combining the CDR3 with reference TRBV14 and TRBJ2-1 gives the whole variable domain EAGVTQFPSHSVIEKGQTVTLRCDPISGHDNLYWYRRVMGKEIKFLLHFVKESKQDESGMPNNRFLAERTGGTYSTLKVQPAELEDSGVYFCASSQDSARLFRQGNNEQFFGPGTRLTVL.